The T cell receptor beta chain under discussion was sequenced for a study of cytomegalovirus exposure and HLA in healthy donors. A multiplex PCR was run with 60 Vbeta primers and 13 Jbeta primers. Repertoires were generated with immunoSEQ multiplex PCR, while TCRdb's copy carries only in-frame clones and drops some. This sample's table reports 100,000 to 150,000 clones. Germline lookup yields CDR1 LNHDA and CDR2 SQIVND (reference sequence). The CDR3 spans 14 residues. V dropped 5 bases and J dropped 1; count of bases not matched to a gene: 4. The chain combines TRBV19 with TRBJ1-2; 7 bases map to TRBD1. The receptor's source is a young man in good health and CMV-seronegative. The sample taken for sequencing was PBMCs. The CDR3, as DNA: TGTGCCAGTAGTCCCCAGGGGGGTAACTATGGCTACACCTTC. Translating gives CASSPQGGNYGYTF.